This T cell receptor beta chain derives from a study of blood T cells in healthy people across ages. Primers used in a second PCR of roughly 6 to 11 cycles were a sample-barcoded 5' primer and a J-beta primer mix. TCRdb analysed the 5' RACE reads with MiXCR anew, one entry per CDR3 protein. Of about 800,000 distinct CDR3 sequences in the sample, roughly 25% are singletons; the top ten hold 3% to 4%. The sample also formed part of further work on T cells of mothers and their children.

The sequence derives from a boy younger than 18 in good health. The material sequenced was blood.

This chain's CDR3 is CASSRAGAEIEKLFF. The CDR3 DNA follows: TGTGCCAGCAGCCGGGCGGGGGCAGAAATTGAAAAACTGTTTTTT. The J gene is TRBJ1-4, the V gene TRBV6-1; TRBD1 might be the D (6 bases). The germline V gene encodes CDR1 MNHNS and CDR2 SASEGT. The CDR3 is 15 residues long. The V end was cut by 6 bases, the J end by 7 bases, with 18 bases between.